This TCR beta chain stems from a study of CD8 T cells in Susac syndrome. Trimming at V came to 5 bases and at J to 6 bases, leaving 9 bases not matched to a gene. This CDR3 is 16 amino acids long. Germline V lookup: CDR1 SGHDT, CDR2 YYEEEE. Blood CD8+ and CD4+ T cells underwent high-throughput TCR beta sequencing. Controls were healthy donors chosen to match patients in age and sex. RNA in amounts of roughly 0.45 to 1 ug was reverse transcribed with random hexamers. Multiplex immunoSEQ PCR targeted 54 Vbeta and 13 Jbeta TCR beta segments. TCRdb ran MiXCR on the immunoSEQ multiplex PCR reads and lists one entry per CDR3 protein. Of approximately 100,000 distinct CDR3 sequences in the sample, approximately 91% were seen once. Study results and caveats: The number of individuals included in the study's TCR sequencing and HLA analysis was acknowledged as relatively small.

Regarding this clonotype: The antigen remains undetermined.

The TCR was taken from a human donor in good health. The sample taken for sequencing was CD4+ T cells from PBMCs. This chain uses TRBV5-6 with TRBJ2-7; 15 nucleotides line up with TRBD2. The DNA for the CDR3 is TGTGCCAGCAGTTCCGGACTAGCGGGAGGGCCGGGCGAGCAGTACTTC. Its translation is CASSSGLAGGPGEQYF.